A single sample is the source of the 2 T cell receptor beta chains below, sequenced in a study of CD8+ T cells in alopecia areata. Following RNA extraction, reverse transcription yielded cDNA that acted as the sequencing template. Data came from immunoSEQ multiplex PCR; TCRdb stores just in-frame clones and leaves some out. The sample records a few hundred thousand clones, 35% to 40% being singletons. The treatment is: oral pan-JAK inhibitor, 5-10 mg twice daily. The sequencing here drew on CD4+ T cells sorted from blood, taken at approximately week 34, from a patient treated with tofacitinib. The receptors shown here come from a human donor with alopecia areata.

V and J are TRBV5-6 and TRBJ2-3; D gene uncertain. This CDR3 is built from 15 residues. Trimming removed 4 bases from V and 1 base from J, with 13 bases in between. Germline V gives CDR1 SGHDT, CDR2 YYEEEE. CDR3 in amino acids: CASSPSGVGTDTQYF. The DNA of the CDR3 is TGTGCCAGCAGCCCCAGTGGGGTGGGCACAGATACGCAGTATTTT.

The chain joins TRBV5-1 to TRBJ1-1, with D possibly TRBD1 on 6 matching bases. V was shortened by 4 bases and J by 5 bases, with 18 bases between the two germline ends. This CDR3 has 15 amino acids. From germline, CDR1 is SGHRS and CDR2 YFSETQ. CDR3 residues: CASSHLQGRITEAFF. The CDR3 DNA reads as TGCGCCAGCAGCCACCTACAGGGTAGGATAACTGAAGCTTTCTTT.